Below are 17 T cell receptor beta chains sequenced from a single sample in a study of blood T cells in healthy people across ages. With a J-beta primer mix and a sample-barcoded 5' primer, a second PCR ran about 7 to 11 cycles. TCRdb itself ran the 5' RACE reads through MiXCR, one entry per CDR3 protein. The repertoire holds around 500,000 distinct CDR3 sequences, with around 50% as singletons. Sequencing used blood. These receptors were taken from an elderly man in good health.

The rearrangement uses TRBV7-3 and TRBJ1-6, with D possibly matching TRBD1 (6 bases). CDR3 length equals 14 residues. Germline CDR1 is SGHTA and CDR2 is FQGTGA. V shed 2 bases and J shed 7 bases, with 9 bases lying between them. The CDR3 protein is CASSLQGQNSPLHF. DNA for the CDR3: TGTGCCAGCAGCTTACAGGGGCAAAATTCACCCCTCCACTTT.

The rearrangement uses TRBV7-2 and TRBJ2-1; no clear D gene. Germline CDR1 is SGHTA and CDR2 is FQGNSA. The CDR3 contains 11 residues. V lost 3 bases and J 8 bases, leaving 5 bases between the germline ends. The CDR3 loop is CASSFLYEQFF. CDR3 coding DNA: TGTGCCAGCAGCTTTCTCTATGAGCAGTTCTTC.

This clonotype appeared a few times. The V gene is TRBV21-1, the J gene TRBJ2-7; the table's D gene call, TRBD2, was not cross checked with the DNA. TRBV21-1 is assigned pseudogene status. This CDR3 region has 15 residues. In DNA form, the CDR3 reads TGTGCCAGCAGCAAAACCCAGCGGGACCCGTACGAGCAGTACTTC. It is translated as CASSKTQRDPYEQYF.

This chain uses TRBV10-3 with TRBJ1-6; D call uncertain. Germline V lookup: CDR1 ENHRY, CDR2 SYGVKD. Trimming shortened V by 3 bases and J by 7 bases, and 16 bases separated the two germline ends. The CDR3 totals 16 residues. CDR3 sequence reads: CAISDGITHPNSPLHF. The CDR3 DNA reads TGTGCCATCAGTGATGGCATTACGCACCCAAATTCACCCCTCCACTTT.

This chain uses TRBV10-3 with TRBJ2-7; the match to TRBD2 covers 9 bases. The CDR3 is 15 amino acids. The V gene's germline CDR1 is ENHRY and CDR2 SYGVKD. J was trimmed by 0 bases and V by 6 bases; bases with no gene match: 6. The CDR3 coding sequence is TGTGCCATCAGCGATAGCGGGGGCCGCTCCTACGAGCAGTACTTC. Translated: CAISDSGGRSYEQYF.

V and J are TRBV7-2 and TRBJ2-4; D is ambiguous. Looked up from germline, CDR1 is SGHTA and CDR2 is FQGNSA. V was trimmed by 0 bases and J by 8 bases, leaving 8 bases between them. The CDR3 length is 13 residues. The CDR3 reads CASSLARPDIQYF. The DNA for the CDR3 is TGTGCCAGCAGCTTAGCTAGGCCGGACATTCAGTACTTC.

The chain recombines TRBV20-1 with TRBJ1-5; 10 nucleotides align to TRBD1. Trimming at V came to 0 bases and at J to 9 bases, leaving 11 bases not matched to a gene. The germline V gene encodes CDR1 DFQATT and CDR2 SNEGSKA (reference sequence). The length of the CDR3 is 16 residues. CDR3 residues: CSARDTDRGPNPPQHF. As DNA, the CDR3 is TGCAGTGCTAGAGATACAGACAGGGGGCCAAACCCGCCCCAGCATTTT.

This clonotype was detected only a few times. This rearrangement joins TRBV12-3 or TRBV12-4 to TRBJ2-5; possibly TRBD1 or TRBD2 for D (5 bases each). The J call may be wrong; the DNA end is better matched by TRBJ2-7. The CDR3 extends over 13 amino acids. CDR3 sequence (DNA): TGTGCCAGCTCCCGCCTTGGGGGACACGAGCAGTACTTC. Its protein is CASSRLGGHEQYF.

V is TRBV7-9 and J is TRBJ1-1; D gene ambiguous. Germline V gene sequence: CDR1 SEHNR, CDR2 FQNEAQ (reference sequence). V was shortened by 1 base and J by 7 bases, with 7 bases between the two germline ends. The CDR3 has 12 amino acids. The CDR3 reads CASSLVGVEAFF. CDR3 nucleotide sequence: TGTGCCAGCAGCTTAGTAGGCGTTGAAGCTTTCTTT. The full variable domain, rest sourced from reference TRBV7-9 and TRBJ1-1, is DTGVSQNPRHKITKRGQNVTFRCDPISEHNRLYWYRQTLGQGPEFLTYFQNEAQLEKSRLLSDRFSAERPKGSFSTLEIQRTEQGDSAMYLCASSLVGVEAFFGQGTRLTVV.

The chain recombines TRBV29-1 with TRBJ2-3, with 7 bases fitting TRBD2. CDR1 SQVTM and CDR2 ANQGSEA come from the germline V gene. The length of the CDR3 is 14 residues. Germline trimming cut 7 bases from V and 0 bases from J; bases unmatched to any gene: 7. This CDR3 reads CSASGTGSTDTQYF. CDR3 coding DNA: TGCAGCGCAAGCGGGACCGGTAGCACAGATACGCAGTATTTT.

This chain connects TRBV20-1 to TRBJ2-4; 7 bases match TRBD1. The CDR3 totals 15 residues. Trimming removed 6 bases from V and 0 bases from J; junction bases left unmatched: 8. The germline gives CDR1 DFQATT, CDR2 SNEGSKA (reference sequence). The CDR3 region is CSAPGQDLAKNIQYF. CDR3 DNA: TGCAGTGCCCCAGGACAGGACCTAGCCAAAAACATTCAGTACTTC.

A remark on this clonotype: A much larger clone lies a single base off, so this may be a read error. This chain uses TRBV7-9 with TRBJ2-1; D perhaps matches TRBD2 (5 bases). The CDR3 is 13 residues long. V shed 4 bases and J shed 8 bases, with 12 bases lying between them. Germline-derived CDR1 and CDR2 are SEHNR and FQNEAQ (reference sequence). CDR3 nucleotide sequence: TGTGCCAGCAGCTATGGGAGCGGCGATGAGCAGTTCTTC. It translates to CASSYGSGDEQFF.

V and J are TRBV5-1 and TRBJ2-1; 12 positions match TRBD2. J lost 8 bases, V lost 3 bases, and 3 bases had no gene match. CDR3 length: 14 residues. Germline V CDR1 and CDR2: SGHRS, YFSETQ. The CDR3 DNA is TGCGCCAGCAGCTCTAGCGGGAGGGCCTATGAGCAGTTCTTC. Protein product: CASSSSGRAYEQFF.

Of note for this clonotype: A much larger clone lies one base from this, so it may be a read error. This chain uses TRBV7-9 with TRBJ2-5, with TRBD1 as a possible D gene (6 bases). CDR3 length: 14 amino acids. Trimming removed 7 bases at V and 9 bases at J, with 21 bases between. Germline CDR1 SEHNR, CDR2 FQNEAQ (reference sequence). Here the CDR3 DNA reads TGTGCCAGCATCCTCGATCAGGGGACGGAGTCCCAGTACTTC. Translating gives CASILDQGTESQYF.

This chain connects TRBV20-1 to TRBJ1-2; D is unresolved. The V end was cut by 5 bases, the J end by 5 bases, with 12 bases between. This CDR3 spans 12 amino acids. Germline V CDR1 and CDR2: DFQATT, SNEGSKA (reference sequence). The CDR3 loop is CSAPVDTYGYTF. The CDR3 DNA sequence: TGCAGTGCTCCGGTCGACACGTATGGCTACACCTTC.

This clonotype has a single count. The V gene is TRBV5-1, the J gene TRBJ2-2; 9 bases are a match to TRBD2. Germline trimming cut 0 bases from V and 9 bases from J; bases unmatched to any gene: 6. Germline V lookup: CDR1 SGHRS, CDR2 YFSETQ. The CDR3 length is 15 residues. The CDR3: CASSLDLAGTRELFF. The CDR3 DNA follows: TGCGCCAGCAGCTTGGATCTAGCGGGAACCAGGGAGCTGTTTTTT.

The V and J genes are TRBV20-1 and TRBJ2-1, with D hard to call. The germline CDR1 and CDR2 sequences are DFQATT and SNEGSKA (reference sequence). The CDR3 is 11 amino acids. V was clipped by 3 bases and J by 5 bases, with 5 bases between them. CDR3 amino acids: CSARLNNEQFF. In DNA form, the CDR3 reads TGCAGTGCTAGGTTGAACAATGAGCAGTTCTTC.